This TCR beta chain was sequenced for a study of graft-versus-host responses after intestinal transplantation. Study background: Recipients had transplants, and these were multivisceral, liver-intestinal, or isolated intestinal.

As for this clone: The antigen is unknown.

Points from the study as a whole: The highest levels of circulating GvH clones went along with early declines in HvG clones after transplant. Some patients had graft-donor T cell macrochimerism. In their allografts, the ratios of graft-versus-host to host-versus-graft T cell clones were high.

The CDR3 totals 15 residues. CDR1 is WNHNN and CDR2 is SYGVQD in the germline V gene (reference sequence). The V end lost 0 bases, the J end lost 8 bases, and 13 bases lay between the germline ends. Generated by immunoSEQ multiplex PCR, the TCRdb table keeps only in-frame clones and is missing some. In the table there are roughly 96,000 clones, around 90% of which are singletons. The chain recombines TRBV10-1 with TRBJ1-4; a possible D gene is TRBD1 (6 bases). Sequencing was performed on unstimulated CD8+ T cells sorted from spleen or lymph node cells, taken before intestinal transplant. The sequence came from a human donor who received an intestinal transplant. The CDR3 region has the DNA TGCGCCAGCAGTGAGTCTTCAGGGGATGGCGAAAAACTGTTTTTT. Its translation is CASSESSGDGEKLFF.